What follows are 17 T cell receptor beta chains derived from one specimen sequenced in a study of blood T cell repertoires in COVID-19. Clones were sequenced by immunoSEQ multiplex PCR, and TCRdb holds only the in-frame ones, with some missing. The sample records some 38,000 clones, around 89% being singletons. The material sequenced was peripheral blood. The receptors here all came from a man aged 55 to 70 with active or convalescent COVID-19.

This rearrangement joins TRBV19 to TRBJ2-5; D might be TRBD2 (5 bases). This CDR3 has 15 residues. Germline lookup yields CDR1 LNHDA and CDR2 SQIVND (reference sequence). V gave up 6 bases and J gave up 4 bases, with 18 bases separating them. DNA of the CDR3: TGTGCCAGTAGCCCCCAAGCGGCCCCGGGAGAGACCCAGTACTTC. As protein: CASSPQAAPGETQYF.

The chain links TRBV20-1 to TRBJ2-3; 8 bases are a match to TRBD2. V lost 5 bases, J lost 14 bases, and 9 bases stayed unmatched. In germline, CDR1 is DFQATT, CDR2 SNEGSKA (reference sequence). This CDR3 is built from 11 residues. The CDR3, as DNA: TGCAGTGCTCGAGGGACTAGTCAGTTGTATTTT. Translation gives CSARGTSQLYF.

This clone turned up a few times. The rearrangement links TRBV14 to TRBJ2-1, with 14 bases that match TRBD2. The CDR3 length is 20 residues. The germline V gene encodes CDR1 SGHDN and CDR2 FVKESK. J was trimmed by 6 bases and V by 4 bases; bases with no gene match: 17. The CDR3 protein is CASSPRNKTSGRALTNEQFF. For the CDR3, the DNA is TGTGCCAGCAGCCCCCGAAATAAGACTAGCGGGAGGGCCCTAACCAATGAGCAGTTCTTC.

A remark on this clone: One end of the junction does not line up with germline, which may come from a read error. This rearrangement joins TRBV7-7 to TRBJ2-3, with 7 bases lining up with TRBD1. Germline lookup yields CDR1 SSHAT and CDR2 FNYEAQ (reference sequence). This CDR3 contains 15 residues. The CDR3 is CASSPGTAFTDTQYF. The CDR3 DNA follows: TGTGCTAGCAGCCCCGGGACAGCCTTCACAGATACGCAGTATTTT.

The CDR3 DNA follows: TGTGCCAGCAGCGTACTAGCGGGAGGTCTCTCCTACAATGAGCAGTTCTTC. Residues: CASSVLAGGLSYNEQFF. This sequence joins TRBV9 and TRBJ2-1, with 11 nucleotides matching TRBD2. The J segment lost 0 bases and the V segment lost 1 base, leaving 3 bases of the junction unmatched. The CDR3 is 17 amino acids. Germline V gene data show CDR1 as SGDLS and CDR2 as YYNGEE.

V is TRBV28 and J is TRBJ1-4, with a tentative D call TRBD1 (6 bases). Trimming pared 6 bases from V and 13 bases from J, leaving 21 bases between. The CDR3 consists of 14 residues. CDR1 and CDR2 from the germline V gene are MDHEN and SYDVKM. The CDR3 sequence is CASRFTGTPQRLFF. The DNA of the CDR3 is TGTGCCAGCAGATTTACCGGGACACCTCAACGACTGTTTTTT.

The chain couples TRBV7-6 to TRBJ1-2, with 7 bases fitting TRBD1. Trimming removed 4 bases from V and 8 bases from J; junction bases left unmatched: 13. Germline CDR1 reads SGHVS; CDR2 reads FNYEAQ. The length of the CDR3 is 15 residues. The DNA for the CDR3 is TGTGCCAGCAGCTACCAGACAGGGTTGAACCACGGCTACACCTTC. This sequence encodes CASSYQTGLNHGYTF.

This clone has only one observation. The chain employs TRBV24-1 and TRBJ1-1, with D perhaps matching TRBD1 (6 bases). CDR1 and CDR2 (germline): KGHDR, SFDVKD. This CDR3 region has 13 residues. Trimming pared 10 bases from V and 2 bases from J, leaving 13 bases between. The CDR3 DNA reads as TGTGCCACAACCGGACAGAGTAACACTGAAGCTTTCTTT. Its protein product is CATTGQSNTEAFF.

The chain links TRBV7-8 to TRBJ1-4; D remains ambiguous. Germline loops: CDR1 SGHVS, CDR2 FQNEAQ. V gave up 5 bases and J gave up 8 bases, with 12 bases separating them. CDR3 length: 13 residues. The CDR3 DNA reads as TGTGCCAGCAGCCCCTTGGCGCGGGAAAAACTGTTTTTT. Amino acid sequence: CASSPLAREKLFF.

V and J are TRBV18 and TRBJ1-3; D not resolved. This CDR3 region has 16 residues. Germline V gene lookup returns CDR1 KGHSH and CDR2 LQKENI. Trimming took off 1 base at V and 0 bases at J, with 10 bases between the two ends. CDR3 sequence reads: CASSPLGINSGNTIYF. The DNA of the CDR3 is TGTGCCAGCTCACCACTGGGCATTAACTCTGGAAACACCATATATTTT.

The J gene is TRBJ2-1, the V gene TRBV27; D not resolved. Trimming shortened V by 3 bases and J by 2 bases, and 11 bases separated the two germline ends. The CDR3 is 15 amino acids. Germline V lookup: CDR1 MNHEY, CDR2 SMNVEV (reference sequence). The DNA of the CDR3 is TGTGCCAGCAGTTTGGGCGATAGTACCTACAATGAGCAGTTCTTC. Amino acids: CASSLGDSTYNEQFF.

In its sample, this clone was seen once. The chain links TRBV5-6 to TRBJ1-1, with 7 bases fitting TRBD1. The CDR3 spans 17 residues. Looked up from germline, CDR1 is SGHDT and CDR2 is YYEEEE. Trimming cost V 2 bases and J 1 base; bases outside gene matches: 11. This CDR3 is CASSFPQGRRRNTEAFF. CDR3 bases: TGTGCCAGCAGCTTTCCACAGGGGAGGAGGCGGAACACTGAAGCTTTCTTT.

J is TRBJ1-1 and V is TRBV29-1, with 8 bases matching TRBD1. In germline, CDR1 is SQVTM, CDR2 ANQGSEA. This CDR3 is built from 16 residues. V trimming: 4 bases; J trimming: 5 bases; junction bases outside the gene matches: 15. The CDR3 loop reads CSVGGTGGEKGTEAFF. The CDR3 DNA reads as TGCAGCGTTGGTGGGACAGGAGGGGAGAAGGGGACTGAAGCTTTCTTT.

The chain joins TRBV5-8 to TRBJ2-7; 7 positions agree with TRBD2. Germline CDR1 SGHTS, CDR2 YDEGEE. The length of the CDR3 is 15 residues. V shed 0 bases, J shed 2 bases, and the junction held 5 bases outside the gene matches. The CDR3 DNA sequence: TGTGCCAGCAGCTTGGTCGCTAGCGGCACCTACGAGCAGTACTTC. Translating it yields CASSLVASGTYEQYF.

The J gene is TRBJ1-4, the V gene TRBV7-9, with D unresolved. Germline CDR1 reads SEHNR; CDR2 reads FQNEAQ (reference sequence). The CDR3 contains 14 residues. V lost 0 bases to trimming and J lost 8 bases, with 10 bases between them. The CDR3 nucleotides read TGTGCCAGCAGCTTAGCCCGGGTGGAGGAAAAACTGTTTTTT. It codes for CASSLARVEEKLFF. Full variable domain (missing parts from reference TRBV7-9 and TRBJ1-4): DTGVSQNPRHKITKRGQNVTFRCDPISEHNRLYWYRQTLGQGPEFLTYFQNEAQLEKSRLLSDRFSAERPKGSFSTLEIQRTEQGDSAMYLCASSLARVEEKLFFGSGTQLSVL.

The gene calls are TRBV2 and TRBJ1-2; D unclear. The CDR3 runs 13 residues. Germline CDR1 SNHLY, CDR2 FYNNEI. The V end lost 6 bases, the J end lost 5 bases, and 13 bases lay between the germline ends. Written as DNA, the CDR3 is TGTGCCAGCAGCCCGGGATCGGGGTATGGCTACACCTTC. Its translation is CASSPGSGYGYTF.

V is TRBV20-1 and J is TRBJ2-5, with a tentative D call TRBD2 (5 bases). Per the germline V gene, CDR1 is DFQATT and CDR2 is SNEGSKA (reference sequence). CDR3 length: 11 amino acids. V was trimmed by 5 bases and J by 1 base, leaving 5 bases between them. CDR3 loop: CSAGSQETQYF. The CDR3 DNA sequence: TGCAGTGCTGGGAGCCAAGAGACCCAGTACTTC.